This TCR beta chain came from a study of blood T cell repertoires in COVID-19. Looking at the study overall: Donors in Cohort 3 counted as recovered after two negative PCRs, clearance, or symptom resolution. Spain, Italy and the United States supplied samples that represented acute and convalescent COVID-19.

This clone occurred once. Which cohort a participant joined came from the clinical history participants gave. How the authors handled the data: From reference gene primer amplification, estimates of nucleated cell counts were derived. Data came from immunoSEQ multiplex PCR; TCRdb stores just in-frame clones and leaves some out. The V and J calls and clone size come from that table; D and trimming were worked out from the DNA. This table has about 170,000 clones, 65% to 80% appearing once. The germline V gene encodes CDR1 MNHEY and CDR2 SVGAGI. Trimming left V 0 bases short and J 10 bases short, with 13 bases between. This CDR3 spans 15 amino acids.

The TCR was taken from a woman aged 65 to 85 in a cohort exposed to, infected with or recovered from COVID-19 (not recorded which). Sequenced material: PBMCs or T cells enriched from blood (not recorded which). The chain has TRBV6-5 and TRBJ1-6; a possible D gene is TRBD1 (6 bases). The CDR3 DNA is TGTGCCAGCAGTTACTCATCCGGGGGGCGGTCACCCCTCCACTTT. This sequence encodes CASSYSSGGRSPLHF.